The 3 T cell receptor beta chains reported below all come from one sample, sequenced in a study of cytomegalovirus exposure and HLA in healthy donors. Primers: 60 Vbeta forward and 13 Jbeta reverse. Produced via immunoSEQ multiplex PCR; TCRdb's table is partial and in-frame only. The data hold 150,000 to 200,000 clones, with roughly 13% observed a single time. Sequencing was done on a sample of PBMCs. All receptors come from a man in his fifties in good health and CMV-seropositive.

The J gene is TRBJ2-3, the V gene TRBV5-4; 12 bases agree with TRBD2. Germline assignment: CDR1 SGHNT and CDR2 YYREEE (reference sequence). J gave up 5 bases and V 4 bases, and 8 bases lay outside the gene matches. CDR3 length equals 16 residues. CDR3 amino acids: CASSPRTSGVGDTQYF. In DNA, the CDR3 is TGTGCCAGCAGCCCCAGGACTAGCGGGGTTGGAGATACGCAGTATTTT.

This clone has just a few counts. The genes are TRBV5-1 and TRBJ2-5, with D possibly TRBD1 on 6 matching bases. V gave up 1 base and J gave up 4 bases, with 11 bases separating them. CDR3 length: 14 residues. The germline gives CDR1 SGHRS, CDR2 YFSETQ. The CDR3 region has the DNA TGCGCCAGCAGCTTGTTCCAGGGGACAGAGACCCAGTACTTC. Translated, it gives CASSLFQGTETQYF. The full variable domain, completed using reference TRBV5-1 and TRBJ2-5, is KAGVTQTPRYLIKTRGQQVTLSCSPISGHRSVSWYQQTPGQGLQFLFEYFSETQRNKGNFPGRFSGRQFSNSRSEMNVSTLELGDSALYLCASSLFQGTETQYFGPGTRLLVL.

The V and J genes are TRBV5-6 and TRBJ2-1, with D possibly TRBD2 on 7 matching bases. Germline V gene data show CDR1 as SGHDT and CDR2 as YYEEEE. CDR3 size: 14 residues. Trimming shortened V by 2 bases and J by 5 bases, and 11 bases separated the two germline ends. The CDR3 region has the DNA TGTGCCAGCAGCTTTGCGGGGGCCAACAATGAGCAGTTCTTC. It codes for CASSFAGANNEQFF.